What follows is one T cell receptor (beta chain) and its context. Trimming shortened V by 7 bases and J by 1 base, and 14 bases separated the two germline ends. CDR1 and CDR2 (germline): LNHDA, SQIVND (reference sequence). The CDR3 totals 14 residues. This entry comes from a study of shared clonotypes between healthy human individuals. Only in-frame clones appear in the TCRdb table, and some are missing; sequencing was by immunoSEQ multiplex PCR. The sample carries fewer than 800,000 clones, 92% recorded once. Naive CD8 isolation took CD45RO-negative cells positively selected for CCR7 and excluded terminally differentiated effector memory CD45RA+ cells.

The sample was naive CD8+ T cells sorted from blood. The sequence was collected from a man aged 30 to 39 in good health. The V and J genes are TRBV19 and TRBJ2-7; perhaps TRBD1 as D (5 bases). CDR3 protein: CASTETAASYEQYF. In DNA form, the CDR3 reads TGTGCCAGTACCGAGACAGCCGCGTCCTACGAGCAGTACTTC.